Below, one T cell receptor beta chain is given with its context. Its target is unknown. The CD3+ T cells first had an overnight rest without serum. This sample stems from a study of T cell repertoires and leukemia-associated antigens. At the level of the study: Effective reads per sample ranged from roughly 3.3 to 5.5 million.

The CDR3 covers 15 residues. Germline V CDR1 and CDR2: MRHNA, SNTAGT. The germline V and J ends were trimmed by 0 bases and 5 bases, with 13 bases remaining between them. TCRdb re-analysed the 5' RACE reads in MiXCR, keeping a single row per CDR3 protein. This table holds roughly 10,000 distinct CDR3 sequences, 43% found once. This receptor was identified in a female donor in good health. This chain uses TRBV6-4 with TRBJ2-5; perhaps TRBD2 as D (6 bases). The specimen sequenced was CD3+ T cells sorted from blood and cultured. In nucleotides, the CDR3 is TGTGCCAGCAGTGACTCTCCCGGGAGCGGGGAGACCCAGTACTTC. It yields the protein CASSDSPGSGETQYF.